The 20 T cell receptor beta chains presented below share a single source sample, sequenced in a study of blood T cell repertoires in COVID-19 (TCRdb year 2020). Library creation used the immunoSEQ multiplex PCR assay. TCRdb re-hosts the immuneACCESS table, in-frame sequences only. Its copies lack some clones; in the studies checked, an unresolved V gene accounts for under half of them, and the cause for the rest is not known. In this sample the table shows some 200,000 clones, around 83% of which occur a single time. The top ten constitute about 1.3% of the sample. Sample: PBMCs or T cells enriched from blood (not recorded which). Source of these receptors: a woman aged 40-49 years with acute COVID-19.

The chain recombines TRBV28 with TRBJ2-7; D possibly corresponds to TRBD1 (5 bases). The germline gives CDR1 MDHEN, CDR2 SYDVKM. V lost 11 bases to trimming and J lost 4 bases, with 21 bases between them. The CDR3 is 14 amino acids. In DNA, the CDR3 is TGTGCCTGCACCTTGGGGCGTGCCGGATACGAGCAGTACTTC. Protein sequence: CACTLGRAGYEQYF.

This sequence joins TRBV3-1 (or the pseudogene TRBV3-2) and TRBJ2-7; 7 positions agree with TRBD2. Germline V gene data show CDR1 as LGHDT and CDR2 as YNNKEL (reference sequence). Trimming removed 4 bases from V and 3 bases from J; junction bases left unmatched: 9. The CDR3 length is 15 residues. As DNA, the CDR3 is TGTGCCAGCAGCCTAGGGACGGGAGGTATCTACGAGCAGTACTTC. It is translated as CASSLGTGGIYEQYF.

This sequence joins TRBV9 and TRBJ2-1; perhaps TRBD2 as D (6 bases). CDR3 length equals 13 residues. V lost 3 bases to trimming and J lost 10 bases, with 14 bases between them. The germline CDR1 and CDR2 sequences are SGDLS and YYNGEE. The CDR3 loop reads CASSGRGSEEQFF. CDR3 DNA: TGTGCCAGCAGCGGGAGGGGTTCTGAAGAGCAGTTCTTC.

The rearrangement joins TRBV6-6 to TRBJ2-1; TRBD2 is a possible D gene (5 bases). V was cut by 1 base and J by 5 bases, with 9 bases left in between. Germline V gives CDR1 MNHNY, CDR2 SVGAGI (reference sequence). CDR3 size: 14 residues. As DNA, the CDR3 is TGTGCCAGCAGTTACTACCAGCGGAACAATGAGCAGTTCTTC. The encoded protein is CASSYYQRNNEQFF.

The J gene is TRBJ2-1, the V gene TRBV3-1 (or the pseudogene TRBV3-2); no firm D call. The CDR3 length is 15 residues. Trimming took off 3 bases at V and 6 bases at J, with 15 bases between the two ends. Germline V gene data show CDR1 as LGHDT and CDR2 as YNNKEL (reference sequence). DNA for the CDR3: TGTGCCAGCAGCCACGGTAGATTCCCTGGCAATGAGCAGTTCTTC. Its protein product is CASSHGRFPGNEQFF.

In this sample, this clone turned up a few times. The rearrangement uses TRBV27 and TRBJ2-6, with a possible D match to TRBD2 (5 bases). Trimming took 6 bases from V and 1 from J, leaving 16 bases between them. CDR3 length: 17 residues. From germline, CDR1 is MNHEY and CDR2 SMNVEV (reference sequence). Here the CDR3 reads CASSTTMGRSGANVLTF. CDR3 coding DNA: TGTGCCAGCAGCACGACTATGGGGAGATCTGGGGCCAACGTCCTGACTTTC.

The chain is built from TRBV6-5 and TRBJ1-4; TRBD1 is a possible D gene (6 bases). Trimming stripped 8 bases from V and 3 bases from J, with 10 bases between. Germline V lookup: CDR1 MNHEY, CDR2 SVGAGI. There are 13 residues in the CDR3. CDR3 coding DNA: TGTGCCAGCGTGAACAGGGCTAATGAAAAACTGTTTTTT. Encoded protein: CASVNRANEKLFF.

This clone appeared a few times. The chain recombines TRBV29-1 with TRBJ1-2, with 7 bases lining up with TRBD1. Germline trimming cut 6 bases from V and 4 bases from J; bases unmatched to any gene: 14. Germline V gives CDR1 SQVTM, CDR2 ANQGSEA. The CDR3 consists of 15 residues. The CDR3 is CSVLRDSGPGYGYTF. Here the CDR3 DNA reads TGCAGCGTGTTACGGGACAGCGGGCCAGGCTATGGCTACACCTTC.

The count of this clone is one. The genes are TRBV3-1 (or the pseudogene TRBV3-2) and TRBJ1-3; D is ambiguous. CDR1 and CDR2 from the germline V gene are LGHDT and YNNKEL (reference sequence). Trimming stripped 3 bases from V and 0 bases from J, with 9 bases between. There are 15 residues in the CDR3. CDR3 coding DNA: TGTGCCAGCAGCCACGACTCCACCTCTGGAAACACCATATATTTT. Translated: CASSHDSTSGNTIYF.

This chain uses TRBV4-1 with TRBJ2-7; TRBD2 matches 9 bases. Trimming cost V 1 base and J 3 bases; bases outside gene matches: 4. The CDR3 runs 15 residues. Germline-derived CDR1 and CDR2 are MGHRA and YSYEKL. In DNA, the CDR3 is TGCGCCAGCAGCCAAGCAGCGGGGGGAATCTACGAGCAGTACTTC. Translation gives CASSQAAGGIYEQYF.

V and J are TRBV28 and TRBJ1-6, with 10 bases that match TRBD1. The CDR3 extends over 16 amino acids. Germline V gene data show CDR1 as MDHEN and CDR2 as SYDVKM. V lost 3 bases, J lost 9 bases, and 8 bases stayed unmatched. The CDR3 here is CASSLATGGYVSPLHF. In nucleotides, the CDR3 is TGTGCCAGCAGTTTGGCGACAGGGGGCTATGTTTCACCCCTCCACTTT.

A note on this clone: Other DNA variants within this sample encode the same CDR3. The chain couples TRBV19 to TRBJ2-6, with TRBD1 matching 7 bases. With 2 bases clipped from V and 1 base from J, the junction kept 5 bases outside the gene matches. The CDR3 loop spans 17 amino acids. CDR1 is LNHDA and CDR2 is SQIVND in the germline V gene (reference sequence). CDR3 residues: CASSIRTGGSGANVLTF. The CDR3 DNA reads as TGTGCCAGTAGTATAAGGACAGGTGGATCTGGGGCCAACGTCCTGACTTTC.

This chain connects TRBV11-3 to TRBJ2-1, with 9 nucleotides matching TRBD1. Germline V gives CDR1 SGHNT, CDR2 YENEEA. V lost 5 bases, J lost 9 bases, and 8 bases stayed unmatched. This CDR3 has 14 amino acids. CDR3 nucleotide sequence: TGTGCCAGCAGCCCCAGTGGGACAGGGAGTGAGCAGTTCTTC. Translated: CASSPSGTGSEQFF.

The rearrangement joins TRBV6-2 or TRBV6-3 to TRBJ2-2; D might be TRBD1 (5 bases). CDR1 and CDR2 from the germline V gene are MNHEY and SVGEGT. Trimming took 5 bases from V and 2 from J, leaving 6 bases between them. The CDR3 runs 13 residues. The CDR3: CASSQGNTGELFF. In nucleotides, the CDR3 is TGTGCCAGCAGTCAGGGTAACACCGGGGAGCTGTTTTTT.

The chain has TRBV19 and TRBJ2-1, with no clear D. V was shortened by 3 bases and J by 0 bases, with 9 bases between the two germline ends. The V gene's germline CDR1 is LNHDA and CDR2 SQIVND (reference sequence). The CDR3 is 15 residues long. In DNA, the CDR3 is TGTGCCAGTAGTATCTTATACAACTCCTACAATGAGCAGTTCTTC. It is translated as CASSILYNSYNEQFF. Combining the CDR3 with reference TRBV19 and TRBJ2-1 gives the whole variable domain DGGITQSPKYLFRKEGQNVTLSCEQNLNHDAMYWYRQDPGQGLRLIYYSQIVNDFQKGDIAEGYSVSREKKESFPLTVTSAQKNPTAFYLCASSILYNSYNEQFFGPGTRLTVL.

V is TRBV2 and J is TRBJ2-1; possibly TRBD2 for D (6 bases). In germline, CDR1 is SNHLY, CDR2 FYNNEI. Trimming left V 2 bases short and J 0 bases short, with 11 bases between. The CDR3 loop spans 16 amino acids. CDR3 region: CASSELRGSSYNEQFF. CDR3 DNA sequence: TGTGCCAGCAGTGAACTACGGGGGAGCTCCTACAATGAGCAGTTCTTC.

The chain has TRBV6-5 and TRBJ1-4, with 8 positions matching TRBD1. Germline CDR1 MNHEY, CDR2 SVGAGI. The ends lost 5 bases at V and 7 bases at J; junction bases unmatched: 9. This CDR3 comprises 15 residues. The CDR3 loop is CASSPRQGLIEKLFF. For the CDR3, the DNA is TGTGCCAGCAGTCCCCGACAGGGGTTGATTGAAAAACTGTTTTTT.

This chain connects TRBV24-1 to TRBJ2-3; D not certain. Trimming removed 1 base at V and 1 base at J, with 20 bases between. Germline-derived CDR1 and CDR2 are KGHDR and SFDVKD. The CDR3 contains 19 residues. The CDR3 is CATSDFSPMRPRRTDTQYF. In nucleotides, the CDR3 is TGTGCCACCAGTGATTTCTCTCCGATGCGGCCCCGGCGCACAGATACGCAGTATTTT.

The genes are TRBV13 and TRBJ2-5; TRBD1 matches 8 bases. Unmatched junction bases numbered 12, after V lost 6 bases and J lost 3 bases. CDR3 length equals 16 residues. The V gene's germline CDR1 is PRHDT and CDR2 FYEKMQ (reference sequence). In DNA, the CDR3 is TGTGCCAGCAGTCCTTCCTGGACAGGGATGAAAGAGACCCAGTACTTC. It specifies CASSPSWTGMKETQYF.

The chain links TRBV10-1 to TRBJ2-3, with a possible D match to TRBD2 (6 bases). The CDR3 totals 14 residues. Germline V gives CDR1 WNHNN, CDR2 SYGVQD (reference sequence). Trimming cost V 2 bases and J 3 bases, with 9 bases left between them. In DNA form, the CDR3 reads TGCGCCAGCAGTGAGGGCGGGATAACAGATACGCAGTATTTT. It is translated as CASSEGGITDTQYF.